The following is a TCR beta chain sequence with its context. The antigen is not known. Combining a sample-barcoded 5' primer with a J-beta primer mix, a second PCR ran for roughly 6 to 11 cycles. The template-switch adaptor, which had 12 random nucleotides, put a tag on each cDNA molecule. TCRdb recomputed calls from the 5' RACE reads with MiXCR, one row per CDR3 protein. This sample has more than 700,000 distinct CDR3 sequences, with about 55% found just once. This specimen comes from a study of blood T cells in healthy people across ages. Whole-study findings and limits: Estimates of total diversity, which came from one million sequenced T cells, were considered to be underestimates. Age advanced and TCR beta diversity per million T cells fell, roughly linearly.

Per-sample PBMC isolation yielded at least 6.5 million cells. The CDR3 is 14 amino acids. Per the germline V gene, CDR1 is SGHTA and CDR2 is FQGNSA. V shed 5 bases and J 4 bases; nucleotides not matched to a gene: 6. Material: blood. V gene TRBV7-2 combines with J gene TRBJ2-7; 9 positions agree with TRBD1. This TCR was sampled from a man older than 75 in good health. The CDR3 bases are TGTGCCAGCAGCACCGGGACAGGGTTTTACGAGCAGTACTTC. This translates into CASSTGTGFYEQYF.